A selection of T cell receptor beta chains follows, all from one sample in a study of beta chain features in type 1 diabetes. This table comes from immunoSEQ multiplex PCR, and its TCRdb copy is limited to in-frame clones, with some not included. Altogether 860,000 or so clones are present, around a sixth being singletons, with the ten largest covering roughly 0.025%. Input material: naive CD4+ T cells from blood. These receptors originate from a woman aged 18-30 years in good health. CDR3s include the opening cysteine and the closing phenylalanine or tryptophan. The D gene is left open where the match is weak. For some rows the clone size is stated as once, few or many, or as a class when expanded; others skip it.

CDR3: CASSLNSRTGELFF
DNA: TGCGCCAGCAGCTTGAACAGCCGCACCGGGGAGCTGTTTTTT
D: NA
J: TRBJ2-2
size: few
V: TRBV5-1

CDR3: CASSTDHAINQPQHF
DNA: TGTGCCAGCAGCACCGACCACGCTATCAATCAGCCCCAGCATTTT
D: NA
J: TRBJ1-5
size: few
V: TRBV7-2

CDR3: CSVSTGEETQYF
DNA: TGCAGCGTTTCTACAGGGGAAGAGACCCAGTACTTC
D: TRBD1
J: TRBJ2-5
size: few
V: TRBV29-1

CDR3: CAISENGVTGELFF
DNA: TGTGCCATCAGTGAAAACGGAGTAACCGGGGAGCTGTTTTTT
D: NA
J: TRBJ2-2
size: few
V: TRBV10-3

CDR3: CASSLGISTAGLYNEQFF
DNA: TGTGCCAGCAGCTTAGGCATATCTACAGCCGGGCTGTACAATGAGCAGTTCTTC
D: NA
J: TRBJ2-1
size: NA
V: TRBV7-2

CDR3: CASSQEPQAGVYEQYF
DNA: TGCGCCAGCAGCCAAGAACCACAAGCGGGAGTGTACGAGCAGTACTTC
D: TRBD2
J: TRBJ2-7
size: NA
V: TRBV4-3

CDR3: CASSFVSYEQFF
DNA: TGTGCCAGCAGCTTCGTTAGCTATGAGCAGTTCTTC
D: NA
J: TRBJ2-1
size: few
V: TRBV5-6

CDR3: CASSSDIADTQYF
DNA: TGCGCCAGCAGCTCCGATATTGCAGATACGCAGTATTTT
D: NA
J: TRBJ2-3
size: NA
V: TRBV5-1

CDR3: CASSPGGQRRKETQYF
DNA: TGTGCCAGCAGCCCAGGGGGACAGCGACGTAAAGAGACCCAGTACTTC
D: TRBD1
J: TRBJ2-5
size: few
V: TRBV4-2

CDR3: CASSPLLDGTDTQYF
DNA: TGTGCCAGCTCACCCCTACTGGATGGCACAGATACGCAGTATTTT
D: NA
J: TRBJ2-3
size: few
V: TRBV18

CDR3: CASSLSGELFF
DNA: TGTGCCAGCAGTTTATCCGGGGAGCTGTTTTTT
D: NA
J: TRBJ2-2
size: NA
V: TRBV28

CDR3: CASSQERDYNLYEQYF
DNA: TGCGCCAGCAGCCAAGAACGGGACTACAATCTCTACGAGCAGTACTTC
D: TRBD2
J: TRBJ2-7
size: few
V: TRBV4-3

CDR3: CASSQLSLAGGLGQYF
DNA: TGTGCCAGCAGCCAATTGTCACTAGCGGGAGGGCTAGGGCAGTACTTC
D: TRBD2
J: TRBJ2-7
size: few
V: TRBV7-2

CDR3: CASSRPVGSTDTQYF
DNA: TGTGCCAGCAGTAGACCTGTCGGGAGCACAGATACGCAGTATTTT
D: NA
J: TRBJ2-3
size: few
V: TRBV2

CDR3: CASSVPGQLYQPQHF
DNA: TGTGCCAGTAGTGTACCGGGACAGCTTTATCAGCCCCAGCATTTT
D: TRBD1
J: TRBJ1-5
size: NA
V: TRBV19

CDR3: CASSSPSTRNVETQYF
DNA: TGTGCCAGCAGCTCCCCCTCAACGCGCAATGTCGAGACCCAGTACTTC
D: NA
J: TRBJ2-5
size: few
V: TRBV7-9

CDR3: CASSQAPGTYTDTQYF
DNA: TGCGCCAGCAGCCAAGCACCCGGGACATACACAGATACGCAGTATTTT
D: NA
J: TRBJ2-3
size: NA
V: TRBV23-1

CDR3: CASSFPGGQETQYF
DNA: TGTGCCAGCAGCTTTCCAGGGGGCCAAGAGACCCAGTACTTC
D: TRBD1
J: TRBJ2-5
size: few
V: TRBV7-2

CDR3: CASSYVAGPNTGELFF
DNA: TGTGCCAGCAGCTATGTAGCGGGACCGAACACCGGGGAGCTGTTTTTT
D: TRBD2
J: TRBJ2-2
size: few
V: TRBV7-8

CDR3: CASSLGGSPYNEQFF
DNA: TGTGCCAGCAGCTTAGGAGGGTCCCCCTACAATGAGCAGTTCTTC
D: NA
J: TRBJ2-1
size: NA
V: TRBV7-2

CDR3: CASHSVDYGYTF
DNA: TGTGCCAGCCATAGCGTTGACTATGGCTACACCTTC
D: NA
J: TRBJ1-2
size: NA
V: TRBV28

CDR3: CASILAGGIWNEQFF
DNA: TGTGCCAGTATCCTAGCGGGAGGGATCTGGAATGAGCAGTTCTTC
D: TRBD2
J: TRBJ2-1
size: NA
V: TRBV28

CDR3: CASREPGGGIQYF
DNA: TGTGCCAGTAGGGAACCCGGCGGGGGAATTCAGTACTTC
D: TRBD2
J: TRBJ2-4
size: NA
V: TRBV19

CDR3: CATSRGSAASGANVLTF
DNA: TGTGCCACCAGCAGGGGGTCAGCGGCCTCTGGGGCCAACGTCCTGACTTTC
D: NA
J: TRBJ2-6
size: NA
V: TRBV15

CDR3: CASSLYGDTQYF
DNA: TGTGCCAGCAGCTTATACGGGGATACGCAGTATTTT
D: NA
J: TRBJ2-3
size: few
V: TRBV7-2

CDR3: CASISTQTYEQYF
DNA: TGTGCCAGCATTTCGACCCAAACCTACGAGCAGTACTTC
D: NA
J: TRBJ2-7
size: few
V: TRBV6-5

CDR3: CASSPLSGAGIEQFF
DNA: TGTGCCAGCAGCCCCCTAAGTGGGGCAGGGATTGAGCAGTTCTTC
D: NA
J: TRBJ2-1
size: NA
V: TRBV7-9

CDR3: CAIRIPGPQADTQYF
DNA: TGTGCCATCAGAATACCGGGACCCCAGGCAGATACGCAGTATTTT
D: NA
J: TRBJ2-3
size: few
V: TRBV10-3

CDR3: CASSGAVSQPQHF
DNA: TGTGCCAGTAGTGGTGCAGTCAGTCAGCCCCAGCATTTT
D: NA
J: TRBJ1-5
size: few
V: TRBV19

CDR3: CSVTDGFWTGGYEQYF
DNA: TGCAGCGTCACTGACGGATTCTGGACGGGGGGCTACGAGCAGTACTTC
D: TRBD2
J: TRBJ2-7
size: NA
V: TRBV29-1

CDR3: CASRTDRNEQFF
DNA: TGTGCCAGCAGAACAGACCGCAATGAGCAGTTCTTC
D: NA
J: TRBJ2-1
size: NA
V: TRBV28

CDR3: CASSQAGVGGTDTQYF
DNA: TGCGCCAGCAGCCAAGCCGGAGTTGGGGGCACAGATACGCAGTATTTT
D: NA
J: TRBJ2-3
size: NA
V: TRBV4-3

CDR3: CASSQDAGRNYNEQFF
DNA: TGCGCCAGCAGCCAAGATGCGGGTAGAAACTACAATGAGCAGTTCTTC
D: NA
J: TRBJ2-1
size: NA
V: TRBV4-3

CDR3: CASSSGQTQETQYF
DNA: TGCGCCAGCAGCTCGGGACAGACACAAGAGACCCAGTACTTC
D: TRBD1
J: TRBJ2-5
size: few
V: TRBV5-1

CDR3: CASSSAGNYEQYF
DNA: TGTGCCAGCAGCTCCGCGGGAAACTACGAGCAGTACTTC
D: NA
J: TRBJ2-7
size: NA
V: TRBV7-2

CDR3: CASSFASYSGNTIYF
DNA: TGTGCCAGCAGCTTCGCCAGCTACTCTGGAAACACCATATATTTT
D: NA
J: TRBJ1-3
size: NA
V: TRBV7-2

CDR3: CAISFSGPTSYEQYF
DNA: TGTGCCATCAGCTTTAGCGGGCCAACCTCCTACGAGCAGTACTTC
D: TRBD2
J: TRBJ2-7
size: NA
V: TRBV10-3

CDR3: CASSQEEGNEQYF
DNA: TGTGCCAGCAGCCAAGAAGAAGGCAACGAGCAGTACTTC
D: NA
J: TRBJ2-7
size: few
V: TRBV4-2

CDR3: CSARINTEAFF
DNA: TGCAGTGCACGCATTAACACTGAAGCTTTCTTT
D: NA
J: TRBJ1-1
size: NA
V: TRBV20-1

CDR3: CASSRGGAGANVLTF
DNA: TGTGCCAGCAGCCGGGGAGGGGCCGGGGCCAACGTCCTGACTTTC
D: TRBD2
J: TRBJ2-6
size: NA
V: TRBV5-8

CDR3: CAGRGADNNEQFF
DNA: TGTGCCGGACGCGGGGCAGACAACAATGAGCAGTTCTTC
D: NA
J: TRBJ2-1
size: NA
V: TRBV6-6

CDR3: CASSQGPTDTQYF
DNA: TGTGCCAGCAGCCAAGGACCAACAGATACGCAGTATTTT
D: NA
J: TRBJ2-3
size: NA
V: TRBV9

CDR3: CATRTPNTGELFF
DNA: TGTGCCACCCGAACTCCGAACACCGGGGAGCTGTTTTTT
D: NA
J: TRBJ2-2
size: NA
V: TRBV6-5

CDR3: CASSNWGLAGDEQFF
DNA: TGTGCCAGCAGCAATTGGGGACTAGCGGGAGATGAGCAGTTCTTC
D: TRBD2
J: TRBJ2-1
size: few
V: TRBV27

CDR3: CASSQPSAGSTDTQYF
DNA: TGTGCCAGCAGCCAACCATCGGCAGGGAGCACAGATACGCAGTATTTT
D: NA
J: TRBJ2-3
size: NA
V: TRBV16

CDR3: CASSQDLGTGRSYGYTF
DNA: TGCGCCAGCAGCCAAGATTTGGGGACAGGGCGATCCTATGGCTACACCTTC
D: TRBD1
J: TRBJ1-2
size: NA
V: TRBV4-3

CDR3: CASSVAGQGRQPQHF
DNA: TGTGCCAGCAGCGTAGCCGGACAGGGACGTCAGCCCCAGCATTTT
D: TRBD1
J: TRBJ1-5
size: few
V: TRBV7-2

CDR3: CASSQGLAGTYEQYF
DNA: TGTGCCAGCAGCCAAGGCCTAGCGGGGACCTACGAGCAGTACTTC
D: TRBD2
J: TRBJ2-7
size: NA
V: TRBV4-2

CDR3: CASSLAGSSGSTDTQYF
DNA: TGTGCCAGCAGCTTAGCGGGGTCTAGCGGAAGCACAGATACGCAGTATTTT
D: TRBD2
J: TRBJ2-3
size: few
V: TRBV7-9

CDR3: CASSLVGATNEKLFF
DNA: TGTGCCAGCAGCTTAGTGGGGGCCACTAATGAAAAACTGTTTTTT
D: NA
J: TRBJ1-4
size: NA
V: TRBV11-2

CDR3: CASRTSGRGYEQYF
DNA: TGTGCCAGCCGGACTAGCGGGAGAGGCTACGAGCAGTACTTC
D: TRBD2
J: TRBJ2-7
size: NA
V: TRBV28

CDR3: CASSGSGRASYNEQFF
DNA: TGTGCCAGCAGTGGGAGCGGGAGGGCCTCCTACAATGAGCAGTTCTTC
D: TRBD2
J: TRBJ2-1
size: NA
V: TRBV28

CDR3: CASSLVERSSGTQYF
DNA: TGTGCCAGCAGCTTGGTGGAGCGGAGCTCCGGGACCCAGTACTTC
D: NA
J: TRBJ2-5
size: NA
V: TRBV7-9

CDR3: CASSQAPPGQGVYGYTF
DNA: TGCGCCAGCAGCCAAGCTCCGCCGGGACAGGGGGTCTATGGCTACACCTTC
D: TRBD1
J: TRBJ1-2
size: NA
V: TRBV4-3

CDR3: CASSTGVNTEAFF
DNA: TGCGCCAGCAGCACAGGGGTTAACACTGAAGCTTTCTTT
D: TRBD1
J: TRBJ1-1
size: NA
V: TRBV5-1

CDR3: CATSRRTSGSTDTQYF
DNA: TGTGCCACCAGCAGACGGACTAGCGGTAGCACAGATACGCAGTATTTT
D: TRBD2
J: TRBJ2-3
size: NA
V: TRBV15

CDR3: CASSLTGTRTDTQYF
DNA: TGTGCCAGCAGCCTCACAGGGACCCGCACAGATACGCAGTATTTT
D: NA
J: TRBJ2-3
size: few
V: TRBV7-9

CDR3: CASSRFLSEKPQHF
DNA: TGCGCCAGCAGCCGTTTCCTATCGGAAAAGCCCCAGCATTTT
D: NA
J: TRBJ1-5
size: few
V: TRBV4-1

CDR3: CASVAGSRAAYGYTF
DNA: TGTGCCAGTGTGGCCGGGAGCAGAGCGGCCTATGGCTACACCTTC
D: NA
J: TRBJ1-2
size: few
V: TRBV28

CDR3: CAISEQGERGIQYF
DNA: TGTGCCATCAGTGAACAGGGCGAGCGGGGCATTCAGTACTTC
D: NA
J: TRBJ2-4
size: NA
V: TRBV10-3